This T cell receptor beta chain derives from a study of T cells in localized non-small cell lung cancer (dated by TCRdb to between 2020 and 2021). About the study as a whole: The study analyzed T cell repertoires of hundreds of early-stage NSCLC patients, comparing tumors and uninvolved tumor-adjacent lungs. All 230 or so NSCLC patients in the cohort were treatment-naive and had localized lung tumors that were resected. The mean age of the NSCLC patients was around 65 years, with 130 or so men and 85 to 110 women. On the study overall, not on this receptor specifically: Because multi-region sequencing of the tumors was not done, intratumor heterogeneity could not be ruled out. Higher T cell density in blood was associated with longer overall survival, whereas higher clonality in adjacent lung was associated with shorter survival. A median of about 50 of the top 100 tumor clones turned up in the paired uninvolved adjacent lung, and about 28 of those clones also ranked among the top 100 of that same adjacent lung. Since the design was exploratory, TCR variables were selected using unadjusted p-values with no false-discovery rate correction. Uninvolved tumor-adjacent lung showed the highest T cell clonality, higher than tumor, which suggests more focused antigenic responses in the adjacent lung.

TCR beta CDR3 regions were sequenced from DNA using the immunoSEQ Assay. In the original analysis: T cell density was computed as TCR beta template counts normalized to usable DNA estimated by amplifying housekeeping genes. Richness was estimated using the preseqR package, with extrapolation to 400,000 templates for PBMC samples and to 120,000 templates for tissue samples. Clonality was calculated as one minus Pielou's evenness. To identify tissue-enriched TCRs, differential abundance testing was run on productive amino-acid clonotypes with a minimum total count of 5 and an alpha of 0.1. The Jaccard Index and the Morisita Overlap Index were used to quantify repertoire overlap between compartments. GLIPH clustered TCR beta CDR3s with public tetramer-defined viral CDR3s; viral motifs required at least three viral sequences plus V-gene enrichment. The table comes from immuneACCESS by way of TCRdb, which keeps in-frame sequences with V and J called. Part of the clones is missing from these tables; in studies checked, under half for an unresolved V gene and the rest for unknown reasons. D and trimming were read from the DNA, whereas the V and J calls and clone size are those reported in that table. In all, the sample holds about 23,000 clones, and approximately 91% of those were seen once. The top ten clones comprise roughly 13% of the sample.

Inclusive of the bounding cysteine and phenylalanine, the CDR3 is 14 residues long. Only the CDR3 part of the read is kept: 42 bases, read in frame from the first base. In the germline V gene, CDR1 corresponds to SGHRS and CDR2 to YFSETQ. Trimming leaves V shorter by 4 bases and J shorter by 3 bases, with the junction holding 5 bases beyond the gene matches. At diagnosis, tumor, uninvolved tumor-adjacent lung and peripheral blood were collected and then preserved as a mix of FFPE and fresh-frozen material. For TCR repertoire profiling, blood samples were analyzed in the form of peripheral blood mononuclear cells. Details on this clone: The specificity of this receptor is unknown. Nothing much larger sits one base from this clone, and base qualities are not available.

The rearranged chain carries TRBV5-1 and TRBJ2-3; 7 bases in between match TRBD1. The sample was peripheral blood, taken before any cancer treatment. The receptor's source is a male donor aged 60 or over with stage I lung adenocarcinoma. The base sequence is TGCGCCAGCAGCCAACGACAGGGAACAGATACGCAGTATTTT. Protein translation: CASSQRQGTDTQYF.